This T cell receptor (beta chain) was captured in a study of regulatory T cells in long-lasting Graves disease. Overall study findings and caveats: TCR diversity was lower in persistent Graves' patients than in newly diagnosed ones.

Documented time point: newly diagnosed GD, antithyroid drugs for less than 3 months. The TCR library was prepared using RNA isolated from PBMCs. This clonotype was picked up many times. No antigen is known for it. The germline V and J ends were trimmed by 5 bases and 3 bases, with 19 bases remaining between them. Germline V gene sequence: CDR1 MNHEY, CDR2 SVGEGT. The CDR3 runs 16 residues. Assembly of TCR beta libraries relied on iRepertoire HTBI primers together with Arm-PCR of CDR3 regions. TCRdb itself ran the multiplex PCR reads through MiXCR, one entry per CDR3 protein. The sample carries about 240,000 distinct CDR3 sequences, 20% recorded once.

Sample: peripheral blood mononuclear cells (PBMCs), taken at new diagnosis, from a patient treated with antithyroid drugs. The chain has TRBV6-2 or TRBV6-3 and TRBJ1-2; a weak D match, TRBD1 (5 bases). The source of this sequence is a female donor with Graves disease. The CDR3 here is CASSPPGDRLYYGYTF. The CDR3 DNA reads TGTGCCAGCAGTCCCCCGGGGGACCGTCTATACTATGGCTACACCTTC.